This entry concerns a single TCR beta chain. In the authors' methods: Amplifying reference gene primers gave estimates of nucleated cell counts. Assay: immunoSEQ multiplex PCR; the TCRdb copy retains only in-frame clones and omits some. D and trimming come from the DNA, and the V and J calls and clone size come from that table. The sample holds under 300,000 clones, around 90% seen once. This CDR3 has 13 residues. Trimming removed 2 bases at V and 2 bases at J, with 6 bases between. In germline, CDR1 is SGHTA, CDR2 FQGNSA. Participants' own reports of clinical history determined their cohort assignment. The entry originates in a study of blood T cell repertoires in COVID-19. In the study overall: For recovered donors of Cohort 3, there were two negative PCRs, clearance, or symptom resolution.

The specimen was PBMCs or T cells enriched from blood (not recorded which). The chain is built from TRBV7-2 and TRBJ1-2; D is undetermined. The sequence was obtained from a woman aged 60-70 years in a cohort exposed to, infected with or recovered from COVID-19 (not recorded which). CDR3 sequence: CASSLPSNYGYTF. DNA for the CDR3: TGTGCCAGCAGCTTACCATCAAACTATGGCTACACCTTC. The full variable domain, its missing parts supplied by reference TRBV7-2 and TRBJ1-2, is GAGVSQSPSNKVTEKGKDVELRCDPISGHTALYWYRQSLGQGLEFLIYFQGNSAPDKSGLPSDRFSAERTGGSVSTLTIQRTQQEDSAVYLCASSLPSNYGYTFGSGTRLTVV.